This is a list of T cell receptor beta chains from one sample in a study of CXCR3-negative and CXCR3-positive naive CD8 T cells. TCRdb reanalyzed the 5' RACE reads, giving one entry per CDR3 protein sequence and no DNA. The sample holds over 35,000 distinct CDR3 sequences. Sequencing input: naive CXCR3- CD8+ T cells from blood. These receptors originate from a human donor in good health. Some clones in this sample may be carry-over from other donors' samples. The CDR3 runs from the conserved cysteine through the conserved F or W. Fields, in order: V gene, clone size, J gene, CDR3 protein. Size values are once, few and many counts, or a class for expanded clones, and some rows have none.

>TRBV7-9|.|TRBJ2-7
CASSFRRGPFYEQYF
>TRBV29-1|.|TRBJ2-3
CSVEQGGTTDTQYF
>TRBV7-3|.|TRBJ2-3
CASSLISTDTQYF
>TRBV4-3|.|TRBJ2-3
CASSQDGDASGFDVQYF
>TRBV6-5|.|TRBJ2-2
CASSYSAAGELFF
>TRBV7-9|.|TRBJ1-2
CASSYGFALDGYTF
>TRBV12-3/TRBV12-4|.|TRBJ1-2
CASSLEDGYTF
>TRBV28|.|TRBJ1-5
CASSVGQGYQPQHF
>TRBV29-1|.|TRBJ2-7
CSVGAGYEQYF
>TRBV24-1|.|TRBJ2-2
CATSESTGTTGELFF
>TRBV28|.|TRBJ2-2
CASGPGQGNTGELFF
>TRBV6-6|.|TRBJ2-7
CASSYSIQASSYEQYF
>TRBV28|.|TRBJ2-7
CASSFWGTGSYEQYF
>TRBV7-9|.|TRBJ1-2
CASSYGTANYGYTF
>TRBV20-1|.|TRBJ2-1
CSARGFKALYNEQFF
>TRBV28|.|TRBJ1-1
CASRPMGANTEAVF
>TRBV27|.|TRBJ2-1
CASSLPPVGYNEQFF
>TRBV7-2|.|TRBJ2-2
CASSHGTSGYTGELFF
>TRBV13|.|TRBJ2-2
CASSPPGGLNTGELFF
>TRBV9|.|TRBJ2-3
CASSVDWRETDTQYF
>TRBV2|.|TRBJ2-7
CASSEVLRGLNYEQYF
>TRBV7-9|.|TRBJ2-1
CASSGTWDEQFF
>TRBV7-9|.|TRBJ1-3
CASSNIQGISGNTIYF
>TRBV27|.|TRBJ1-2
CASSLAKGYGYTF
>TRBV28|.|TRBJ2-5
CASSFPDRGGLAETQYF
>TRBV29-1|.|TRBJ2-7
CSVEDRTGGTYEQYF
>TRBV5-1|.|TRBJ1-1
CASRYRVGTEAFF
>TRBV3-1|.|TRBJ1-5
CASSIEGVDQPQHF
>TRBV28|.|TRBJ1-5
CATATKNRSGQPQHF
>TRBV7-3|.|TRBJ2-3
CASSLRGSRGETDTQYF
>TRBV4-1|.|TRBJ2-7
CASSQDLREQYF
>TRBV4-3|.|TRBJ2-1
CASSQGAVTYNEQFF
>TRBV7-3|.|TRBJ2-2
CASSPMGGTGELFF
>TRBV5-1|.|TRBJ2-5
CASSLPGGLDQETQYF
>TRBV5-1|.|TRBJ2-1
CASSSGLAGNNEQFF
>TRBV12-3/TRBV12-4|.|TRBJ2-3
CASSFWRASTDTQYF
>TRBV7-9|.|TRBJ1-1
CASSSPGHVNTEAFF
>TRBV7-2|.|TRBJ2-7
CASSLTAGWSSYEQYF
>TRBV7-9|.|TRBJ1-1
CASSPFPSGKNTEAFF
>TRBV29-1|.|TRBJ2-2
CSVEAQGRNTGELFF
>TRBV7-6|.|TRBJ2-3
CASSIAGAVTDTQYF
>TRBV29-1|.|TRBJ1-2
CSVEAGPSGSYTF
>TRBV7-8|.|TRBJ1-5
CASSLATGAGQPQHF
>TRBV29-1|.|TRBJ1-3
CSVLLIDEQYGNTIYF
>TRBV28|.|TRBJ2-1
CASSPGLAGVNEQFF
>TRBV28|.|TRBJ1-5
CASSLTRNSNQPQHF
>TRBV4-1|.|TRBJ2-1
CASSQDPAAGGYNEQFF
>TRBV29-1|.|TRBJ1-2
CSVVGQGAEGYTF
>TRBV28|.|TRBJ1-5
CASSPAQTPDQPQHF
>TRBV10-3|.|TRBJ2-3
CAISESTSGLFTDTQYF
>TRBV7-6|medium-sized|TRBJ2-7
CASSSRFYEQYF
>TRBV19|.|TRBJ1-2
CASSPGGSPFGYTF
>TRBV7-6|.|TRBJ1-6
CASSSRGNSPLHF
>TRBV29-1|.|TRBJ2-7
CSVEEQSTSYEQYF
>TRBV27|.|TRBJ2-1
CASSFASSYNEQFF